This record concerns one TCR beta chain sequence. Its target is not known. Trimming took 0 bases from V and 2 from J; bases not matched to a gene: 5. Germline V gives CDR1 SGHDT, CDR2 YYEEEE. The CDR3 is 16 amino acids. Here immunoSEQ multiplex PCR was the method, and the copy in TCRdb shows in-frame clones only, minus some. The table shows 25,000 to 30,000 clones, with 90% occurring only once. The data belong to a study of OX40 agonist ivuxolimab in advanced cancers. As for the study in general: The patients' treatment was ivuxolimab, an agonistic anti-OX40 (CD134) antibody. Of the patients, three showed partial responses, one with hepatocellular carcinoma and two with cutaneous melanoma. Ivuxolimab was administered intravenously to patients at 0.01 to 10 mg/kg every 2 weeks. Findings and limits, study-wide: In the expanded peripheral T cells, antigen specificity was never determined.

This chain uses TRBV5-6 with TRBJ2-7, with 10 bases aligning to TRBD1. This sample comprised CD4+ or CD8+ T cells sorted from blood, obtained in a trial of the OX40 agonist ivuxolimab. This TCR came from an adult with an advanced solid tumor such as melanoma, head and neck, liver or kidney cancer. The CDR3: CASSLVLGTGAYEQYF. Here the CDR3 DNA reads TGTGCCAGCAGCTTGGTCCTCGGGACAGGGGCCTACGAGCAGTACTTC.